Described below is a single T cell receptor (beta chain) sequence and its context. For each CDR3 protein, TCRdb gives one entry from its re-call of the 5' RACE reads, without DNA. Recorded here are around 380,000 distinct CDR3 sequences; the top ten clones represent roughly 10%. This entry is derived from a study of T cells expressing NK-cell markers. Germline values: CDR1 SGHKS, CDR2 YYEKEE (reference sequence). The CDR3 consists of 15 residues. This clonotype originated in a woman in her forties or fifties in good health. Sequenced input: blood T cells: a sorted CD56 or NKG2C T cell subset, CD4+ or CD8+ T cells, or bulk PBMC T cells (not recorded which). The chain is built from TRBV5-5 and TRBJ2-1; absent DNA, TCRdb's TRBD2 call cannot be checked. The CDR3 sequence: CASSSLAGIYNEQFF.